A selection of T cell receptor beta chains follows, all from one sample in a study of CD8 T cells in ankylosing spondylitis. TCRdb reprocessed the 5' RACE reads with MiXCR, giving one entry per CDR3 protein. Of about 240,000 distinct CDR3 sequences listed, approximately 9% are singletons. Sequencing was carried out using blood, either unsorted or a sorted T cell fraction (not recorded which). These receptors came from a male donor with ankylosing spondylitis or in good health (not recorded which). Each CDR3 is given with its conserved first and last residue. D genes are given only for firm matches. Expanded clones are given a class, and other clones once, few, many or no size at all.

J,D,size,V,CDR3,DNA
TRBJ2-5,TRBD2,many,TRBV4-1,CASSQVSGLAGGPRETQYF,TGCGCCAGCAGCCAAGTATCGGGCCTAGCGGGAGGGCCCCGAGAGACCCAGTACTTC
TRBJ2-7,-,few,TRBV5-1,CASSLKGRDGEQYF,TGCGCCAGCAGCTTAAAAGGCAGGGACGGCGAGCAGTACTTC
TRBJ1-2,-,many,TRBV5-1,CASSLEQGLTGGYTF,TGCGCCAGCAGCTTGGAGCAGGGCCTCACTGGGGGCTACACCTTC
TRBJ1-5,-,many,TRBV9,CASSSHREGGQPQHF,TGTGCCAGCAGCTCTCACAGGGAGGGCGGTCAGCCCCAGCATTTT
TRBJ1-1,-,-,TRBV12-3/TRBV12-4,CASSLLQTNTEAFF,TGTGCCAGCAGTCTACTCCAGACGAACACTGAAGCTTTCTTT
TRBJ2-3,TRBD2,few,TRBV29-1,CSVRLAGASWGTDTQYF,TGCAGCGTGAGGTTAGCGGGGGCCTCCTGGGGCACAGATACGCAGTATTTT
TRBJ1-6,-,many,TRBV4-3,CASSQDEGIDSPLHF,TGCGCCAGCAGCCAAGATGAGGGGATTGATTCACCCCTCCACTTT
TRBJ2-1,TRBD2,few,TRBV12-3/TRBV12-4,CASSLGVAGRAKEQFF,TGTGCCAGCAGTTTGGGGGTAGCGGGGAGGGCCAAAGAGCAGTTCTTC
TRBJ2-3,-,many,TRBV4-3,CASSQGPGWTDTQYF,TGCGCCAGCAGCCAAGGCCCGGGTTGGACAGATACGCAGTATTTT
TRBJ1-1,-,many,TRBV7-2,CASSIQGQNTEAFF,TGTGCCAGCAGCATTCAGGGGCAAAACACTGAAGCTTTCTTT
TRBJ2-5,-,many,TRBV20-1,CSARDLGEETQYF,TGCAGTGCTAGAGATCTAGGGGAGGAGACCCAGTACTTC
TRBJ1-4,-,many,TRBV7-9,CASSLGTVNHEKLFF,TGTGCCAGCAGCTTAGGAACAGTGAACCATGAAAAACTGTTTTTT
TRBJ2-3,TRBD1,-,TRBV6-1,CASRTGGRLNTQYF,TGTGCCAGCAGGACAGGGGGCCGTCTTAATACGCAGTATTTT
TRBJ2-1,-,few,TRBV5-1,CASSLGPGYEQFF,TGCGCCAGCAGCTTGGGTCCGGGTTATGAGCAGTTCTTC
TRBJ1-1,-,many,TRBV6-2/TRBV6-3,CASSYFEGTEAFF,TGTGCCAGCAGTTACTTCGAGGGGACAGAAGCTTTCTTT
TRBJ2-1,TRBD2,many,TRBV7-9,CASSIAGLWNEQFF,TGTGCCAGCAGCATAGCGGGGCTTTGGAATGAGCAGTTCTTC